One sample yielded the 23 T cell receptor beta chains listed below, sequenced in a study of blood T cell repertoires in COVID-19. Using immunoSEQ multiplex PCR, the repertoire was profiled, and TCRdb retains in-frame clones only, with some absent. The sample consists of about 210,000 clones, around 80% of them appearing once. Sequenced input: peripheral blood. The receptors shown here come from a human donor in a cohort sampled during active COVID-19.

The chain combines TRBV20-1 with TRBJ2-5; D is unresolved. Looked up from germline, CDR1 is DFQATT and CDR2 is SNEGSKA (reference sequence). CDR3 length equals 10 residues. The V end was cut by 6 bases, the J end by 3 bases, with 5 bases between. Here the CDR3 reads CSASEETQYF. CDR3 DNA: TGCAGTGCCTCGGAAGAGACCCAGTACTTC.

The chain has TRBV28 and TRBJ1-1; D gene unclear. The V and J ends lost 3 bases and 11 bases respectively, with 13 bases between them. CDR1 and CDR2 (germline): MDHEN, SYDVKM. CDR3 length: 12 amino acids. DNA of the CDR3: TGTGCCAGCAGTTTTGCGGAGAGGATGGCTTTCTTT. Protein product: CASSFAERMAFF. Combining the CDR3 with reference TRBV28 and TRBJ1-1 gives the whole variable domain DVKVTQSSRYLVKRTGEKVFLECVQDMDHENMFWYRQDPGLGLRLIYFSYDVKMKEKGDIPEGYSVSREKKERFSLILESASTNQTSMYLCASSFAERMAFFGQGTRLTVV.

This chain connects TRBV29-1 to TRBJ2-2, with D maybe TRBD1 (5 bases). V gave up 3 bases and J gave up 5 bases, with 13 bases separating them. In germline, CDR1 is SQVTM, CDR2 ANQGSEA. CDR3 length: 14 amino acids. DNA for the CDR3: TGCAGCGTTGACAGGGTAAGATGGACCGGGGAGCTGTTTTTT. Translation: CSVDRVRWTGELFF.

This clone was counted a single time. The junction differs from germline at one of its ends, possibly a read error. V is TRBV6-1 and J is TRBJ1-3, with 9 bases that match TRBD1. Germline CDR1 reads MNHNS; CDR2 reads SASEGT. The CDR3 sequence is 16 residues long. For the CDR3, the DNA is TGTGCCGGCAGTGACGGGACAGGGTCAGTTCGGGACACCATATATTTT. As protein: CAGSDGTGSVRDTIYF.

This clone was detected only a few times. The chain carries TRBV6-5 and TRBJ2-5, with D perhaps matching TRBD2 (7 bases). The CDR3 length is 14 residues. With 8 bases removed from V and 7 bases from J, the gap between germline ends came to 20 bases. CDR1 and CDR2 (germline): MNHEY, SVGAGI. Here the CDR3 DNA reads TGTGCCAGCCGAAGGGGGGGCCTGCCCGCGACCCAGTACTTC. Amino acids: CASRRGGLPATQYF.

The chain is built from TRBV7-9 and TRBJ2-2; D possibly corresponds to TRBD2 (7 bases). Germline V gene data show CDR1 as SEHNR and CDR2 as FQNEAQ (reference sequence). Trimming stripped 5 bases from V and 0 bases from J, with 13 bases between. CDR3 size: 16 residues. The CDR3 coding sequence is TGTGCCAGCAGCAGGGGGGGCGAGACGAACACCGGGGAGCTGTTTTTT. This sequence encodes CASSRGGETNTGELFF.

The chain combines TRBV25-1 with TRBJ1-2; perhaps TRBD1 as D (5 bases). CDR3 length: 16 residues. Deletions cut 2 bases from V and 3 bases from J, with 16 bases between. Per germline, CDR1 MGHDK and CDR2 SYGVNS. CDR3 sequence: CASSEQTASRDYGYTF. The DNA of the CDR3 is TGTGCCAGCAGTGAACAGACAGCCTCCAGGGACTATGGCTACACCTTC.

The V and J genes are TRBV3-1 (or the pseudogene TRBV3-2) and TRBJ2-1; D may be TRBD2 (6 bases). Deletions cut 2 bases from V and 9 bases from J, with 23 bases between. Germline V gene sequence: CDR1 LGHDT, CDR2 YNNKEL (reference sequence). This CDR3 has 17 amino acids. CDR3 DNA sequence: TGTGCCAGCAGCCAATGGGCTGGGGACCTCGGAGGGAGTGAGCAGTTCTTC. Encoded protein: CASSQWAGDLGGSEQFF.

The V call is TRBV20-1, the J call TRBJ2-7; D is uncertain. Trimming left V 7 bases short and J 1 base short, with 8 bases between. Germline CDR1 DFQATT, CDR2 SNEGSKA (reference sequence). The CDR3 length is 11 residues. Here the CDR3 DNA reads TGCAGTGGGGCAGTATCCTACGAGCAGTACTTC. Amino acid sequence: CSGAVSYEQYF.

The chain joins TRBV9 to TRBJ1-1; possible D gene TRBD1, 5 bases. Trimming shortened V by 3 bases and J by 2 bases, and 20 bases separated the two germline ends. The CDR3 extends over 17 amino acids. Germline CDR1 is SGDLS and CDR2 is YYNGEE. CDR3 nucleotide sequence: TGTGCCAGCAGCGCGGGTCAGGGTATGGGGCTCAACACTGAAGCTTTCTTT. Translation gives CASSAGQGMGLNTEAFF. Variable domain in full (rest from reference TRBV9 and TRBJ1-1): DSGVTQTPKHLITATGQRVTLRCSPRSGDLSVYWYQQSLDQGLQFLIQYYNGEERAKGNILERFSAQQFPDLHSELNLSSLELGDSALYFCASSAGQGMGLNTEAFFGQGTRLTVV.

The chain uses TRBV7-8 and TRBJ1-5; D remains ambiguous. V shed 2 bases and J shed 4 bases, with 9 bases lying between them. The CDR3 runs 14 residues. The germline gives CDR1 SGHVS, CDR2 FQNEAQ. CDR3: CASSLLWANQPQHF. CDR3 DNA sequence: TGTGCCAGCAGCTTATTATGGGCTAATCAGCCCCAGCATTTT.

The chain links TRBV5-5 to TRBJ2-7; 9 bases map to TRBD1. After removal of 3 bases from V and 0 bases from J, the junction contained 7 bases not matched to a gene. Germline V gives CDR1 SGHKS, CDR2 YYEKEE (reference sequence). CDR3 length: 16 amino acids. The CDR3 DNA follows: TGTGCCAGCAGCTACCTAACGGACAGGGGCTCCTACGAGCAGTACTTC. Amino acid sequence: CASSYLTDRGSYEQYF.

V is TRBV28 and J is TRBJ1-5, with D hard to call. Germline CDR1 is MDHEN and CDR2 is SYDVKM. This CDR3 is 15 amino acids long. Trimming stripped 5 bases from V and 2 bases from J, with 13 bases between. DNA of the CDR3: TGTGCCAGCAGTAAAAACCTCGGTCGCAATCAGCCCCAGCATTTT. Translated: CASSKNLGRNQPQHF.

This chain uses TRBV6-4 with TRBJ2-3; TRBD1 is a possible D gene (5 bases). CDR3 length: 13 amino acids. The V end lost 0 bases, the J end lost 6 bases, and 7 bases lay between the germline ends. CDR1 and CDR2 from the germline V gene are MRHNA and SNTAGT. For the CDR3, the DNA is TGTGCCAGCAGTGACTCGAACAGGGATACGCAGTATTTT. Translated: CASSDSNRDTQYF.

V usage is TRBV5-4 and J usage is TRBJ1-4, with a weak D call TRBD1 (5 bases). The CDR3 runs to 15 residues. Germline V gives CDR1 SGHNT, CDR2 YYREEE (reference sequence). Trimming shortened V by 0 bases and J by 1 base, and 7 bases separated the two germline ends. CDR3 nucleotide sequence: TGTGCCAGCAGCTTGGGGGGGGGAACTAATGAAAAACTGTTTTTT. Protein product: CASSLGGGTNEKLFF.

The DNA for the CDR3 is TGTGCCAGCAGTCCCTCGGGCGGGGGGGTAACAGATACGCAGTATTTT. This codes for CASSPSGGGVTDTQYF. This sequence joins TRBV28 and TRBJ2-3, with TRBD2 matching 9 bases. Germline CDR1 and CDR2: MDHEN and SYDVKM. V dropped 5 bases and J dropped 3; count of bases not matched to a gene: 9. The length of the CDR3 is 16 residues. Together with reference TRBV28 and TRBJ2-3, the CDR3 gives the full variable domain: DVKVTQSSRYLVKRTGEKVFLECVQDMDHENMFWYRQDPGLGLRLIYFSYDVKMKEKGDIPEGYSVSREKKERFSLILESASTNQTSMYLCASSPSGGGVTDTQYFGPGTRLTVL.

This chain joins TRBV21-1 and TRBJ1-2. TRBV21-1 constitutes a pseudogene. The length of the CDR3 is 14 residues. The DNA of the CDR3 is TGTGCCAGCAGCGGGAGCCGGTCGGACTATGGCTACACCTTC. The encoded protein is CASSGSRSDYGYTF.

In DNA form, the CDR3 reads TGTGCCTGGGGGATACCGGGACAGCCTTATGGCTACACCTTC. Its translation is CAWGIPGQPYGYTF. This chain links TRBV30 with TRBJ1-2; 7 bases fit TRBD1. The CDR3 runs to 14 residues. Trimming removed 5 bases from V and 5 bases from J; junction bases left unmatched: 11. Germline V CDR1 and CDR2: GTSNPN, SVGIG (reference sequence).

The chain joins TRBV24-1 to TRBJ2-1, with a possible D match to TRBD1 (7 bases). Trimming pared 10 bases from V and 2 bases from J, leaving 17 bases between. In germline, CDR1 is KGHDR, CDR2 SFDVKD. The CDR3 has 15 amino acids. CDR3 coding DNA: TGTGCCACTGCCTCCGGAGGGGGCGCCTACAATGAGCAGTTCTTC. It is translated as CATASGGGAYNEQFF.

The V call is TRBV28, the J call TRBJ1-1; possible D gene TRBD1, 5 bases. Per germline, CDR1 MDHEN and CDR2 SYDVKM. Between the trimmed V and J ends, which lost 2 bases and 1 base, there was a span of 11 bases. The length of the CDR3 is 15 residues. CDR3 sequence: CASSLEGEGNTEAFF. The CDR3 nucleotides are TGTGCCAGCAGTTTAGAAGGGGAGGGGAACACTGAAGCTTTCTTT.

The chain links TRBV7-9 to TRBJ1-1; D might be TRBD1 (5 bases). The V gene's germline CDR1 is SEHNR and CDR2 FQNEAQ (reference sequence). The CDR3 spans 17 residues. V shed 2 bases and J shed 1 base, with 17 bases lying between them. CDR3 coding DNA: TGTGCCAGCAGCTTACGAAGACCAGGACACCCGAACACTGAAGCTTTCTTT. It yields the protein CASSLRRPGHPNTEAFF.

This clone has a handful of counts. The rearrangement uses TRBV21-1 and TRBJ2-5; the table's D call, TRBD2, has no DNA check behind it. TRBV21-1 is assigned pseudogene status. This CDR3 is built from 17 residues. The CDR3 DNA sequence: TGTGCCAGCAGCAAACTCGGTTCTCGGGACTTTAAAGAGACCCAGTACTTC. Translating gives CASSKLGSRDFKETQYF.

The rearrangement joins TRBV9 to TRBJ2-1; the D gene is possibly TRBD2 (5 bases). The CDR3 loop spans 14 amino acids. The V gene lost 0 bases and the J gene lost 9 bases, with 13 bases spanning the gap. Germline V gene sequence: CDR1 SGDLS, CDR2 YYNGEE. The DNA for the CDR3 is TGTGCCAGCAGCGTAGACCCGACCGGAGGTGAGCAGTTCTTC. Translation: CASSVDPTGGEQFF.